This T cell receptor (beta chain) stems from a study of cytomegalovirus exposure and HLA in healthy donors. Study-wide points: A list of around 160 TCR beta chains associated with cytomegalovirus was given. Later analysis showed most CMV-associated TCR beta chains appearing HLA-restricted.

About this clone itself: Antigen: not known.

The CDR3 contains 13 residues. The trim removed 4 bases at V and 4 bases at J, leaving 3 bases unmatched. CDR1 MNHNS and CDR2 SASEGT come from the germline V gene. Vbeta (60) and Jbeta (13) primers were used in the PCR. Generated by immunoSEQ multiplex PCR, the TCRdb table keeps only in-frame clones and is missing some. The table shows 200,000 to 250,000 clones, with roughly 80% occurring only once. The sequence was obtained from a man in his thirties or forties in good health and CMV-seronegative. V is TRBV6-1 and J is TRBJ1-1, with TRBD1 matching 7 bases. Sequencing input: PBMCs. CDR3 amino acids: CASSVTGITEAFF. The CDR3 region has the DNA TGTGCCAGCAGTGTGACAGGGATCACTGAAGCTTTCTTT.